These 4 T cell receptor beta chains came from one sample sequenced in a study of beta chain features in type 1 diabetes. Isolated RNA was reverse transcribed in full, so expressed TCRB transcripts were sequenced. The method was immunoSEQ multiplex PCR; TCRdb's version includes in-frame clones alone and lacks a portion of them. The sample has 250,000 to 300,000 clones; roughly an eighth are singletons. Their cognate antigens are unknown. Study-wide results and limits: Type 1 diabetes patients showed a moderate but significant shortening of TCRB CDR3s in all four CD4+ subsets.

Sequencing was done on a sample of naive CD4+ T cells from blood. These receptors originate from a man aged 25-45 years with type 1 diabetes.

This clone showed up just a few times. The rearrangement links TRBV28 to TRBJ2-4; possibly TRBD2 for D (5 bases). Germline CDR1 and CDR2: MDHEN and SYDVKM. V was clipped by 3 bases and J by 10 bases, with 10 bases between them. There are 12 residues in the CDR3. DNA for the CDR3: TGTGCCAGCAGTTTGGCCGGGGTTATTCAGTACTTC. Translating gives CASSLAGVIQYF. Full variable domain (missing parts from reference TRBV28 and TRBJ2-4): DVKVTQSSRYLVKRTGEKVFLECVQDMDHENMFWYRQDPGLGLRLIYFSYDVKMKEKGDIPEGYSVSREKKERFSLILESASTNQTSMYLCASSLAGVIQYFGAGTRLSVL.

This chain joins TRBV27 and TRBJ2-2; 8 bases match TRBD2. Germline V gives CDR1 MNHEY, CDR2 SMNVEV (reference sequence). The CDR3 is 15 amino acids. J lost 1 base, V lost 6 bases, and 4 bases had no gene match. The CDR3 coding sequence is TGTGCCAGCAGACCTAGCGGGCGGAACACCGGGGAGCTGTTTTTT. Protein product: CASRPSGRNTGELFF.

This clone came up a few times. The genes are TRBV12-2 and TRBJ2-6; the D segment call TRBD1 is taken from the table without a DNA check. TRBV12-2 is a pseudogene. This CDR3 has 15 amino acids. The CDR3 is CASRTGVSGANVLTF. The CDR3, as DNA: TGTGCAAGTCGCACAGGGGTATCTGGGGCCAACGTCCTGACTTTC.

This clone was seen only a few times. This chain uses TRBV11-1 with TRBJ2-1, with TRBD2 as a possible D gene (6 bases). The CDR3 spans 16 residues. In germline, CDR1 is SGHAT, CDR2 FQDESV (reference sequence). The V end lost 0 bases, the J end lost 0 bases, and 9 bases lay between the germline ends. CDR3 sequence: CASSLALAHSYNEQFF. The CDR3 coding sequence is TGTGCCAGCAGCTTAGCTCTAGCGCACTCCTACAATGAGCAGTTCTTC.